These 20 T cell receptor beta chains originate from one sample sequenced in a study of blood T cells in healthy people across ages. Sample-barcoded 5' priming and a J-beta primer mix drove a second PCR of about 6 to 12 cycles. TCRdb re-derived calls from the 5' RACE reads in MiXCR, one entry per CDR3 protein. The sample includes about 970,000 distinct CDR3 sequences, just over 50% seen only once; the top ten take over 20%. Sequencing was carried out using blood. The origin of the receptors is a woman between 55 and 75 years old in good health.

This chain links TRBV29-1 with TRBJ2-2; 7 nucleotides agree with TRBD1. Per germline, CDR1 SQVTM and CDR2 ANQGSEA. Unmatched junction bases numbered 11, after V lost 5 bases and J lost 2 bases. This CDR3 is built from 16 residues. The CDR3 DNA reads as TGCAGCGTTTCGTTAGGGGGACAGATAAACACCGGGGAGCTGTTTTTT. Translation gives CSVSLGGQINTGELFF.

This chain links TRBV6-6 with TRBJ1-5; 8 bases are shared with TRBD1. Germline V lookup: CDR1 MNHNY, CDR2 SVGAGI (reference sequence). The CDR3 runs to 15 residues. V shed 2 bases and J 5 bases; nucleotides not matched to a gene: 5. The CDR3 nucleotides read TGTGCCAGCAGTTACGGACAGGGTAGGGATCAGCCCCAGCATTTT. Translating gives CASSYGQGRDQPQHF.

In its sample, this clonotype was seen once. This chain connects TRBV30 to TRBJ2-7; 10 bases line up with TRBD2. The CDR3 covers 12 residues. Losses at the gene ends were 5 bases for V and 7 bases for J; bases not matched to a gene: 5. Germline V gene data show CDR1 as GTSNPN and CDR2 as SVGIG (reference sequence). CDR3 bases: TGTGCCTGGGGGGCACTAGCGGGAGAGCAGTACTTC. Translated, it gives CAWGALAGEQYF.

This rearrangement joins TRBV30 to TRBJ1-2; D is ambiguous. In germline, CDR1 is GTSNPN, CDR2 SVGIG (reference sequence). This CDR3 comprises 15 residues. Between the trimmed V and J ends, which lost 5 bases and 6 bases, there was a span of 22 bases. CDR3 coding DNA: TGTGCCTGGGACAAAGACATGTTGAGAACCCATGGCTACACCTTC. This gives the protein CAWDKDMLRTHGYTF.

The chain is built from TRBV6-1 and TRBJ2-4; D not certain. V was clipped by 3 bases and J by 2 bases, with 14 bases between them. CDR1 and CDR2 (germline): MNHNS, SASEGT. This CDR3 region has 16 residues. The CDR3 here is CASSDYYEESKNIQYF. As DNA, the CDR3 is TGTGCCAGCAGTGATTACTACGAGGAGTCCAAAAACATTCAGTACTTC.

Only a few counts were recorded for this clonotype. V gene TRBV27 combines with J gene TRBJ2-7; D perhaps matches TRBD2 (5 bases). V lost 5 bases to trimming and J lost 3 bases, with 17 bases between them. The CDR3 sequence is 15 residues long. In germline, CDR1 is MNHEY, CDR2 SMNVEV (reference sequence). The CDR3 DNA reads TGTGCCAGCAGTCCCAAACGTAGAGGGAGCTACGAGCAGTACTTC. Protein: CASSPKRRGSYEQYF.

Concerning this clonotype itself: Mismatch with germline at one junction end may stem from a read error. The DNA for the CDR3 is TGTACCAGCAGCCTACGGGCAACGATTACAGATACGCAGTATTTT. Translating it yields CTSSLRATITDTQYF. The gene calls are TRBV11-1 and TRBJ2-3; D ambiguous. The germline gives CDR1 SGHAT, CDR2 FQDESV (reference sequence). The CDR3 length is 15 residues.

The chain carries TRBV27 and TRBJ2-7; 10 bases map to TRBD2. The length of the CDR3 is 14 residues. CDR1 is MNHEY and CDR2 is SMNVEV in the germline V gene (reference sequence). V lost 6 bases and J lost 2; bases outside the gene matches: 4. Here the CDR3 DNA reads TGTGCCAGCAGCTATAGCGGGAGGACCTACGAGCAGTACTTC. Protein product: CASSYSGRTYEQYF.

Details on this clonotype: One end of the junction fails to match germline, which may point to a read error. The CDR3, as DNA: TGTACCAGCAGGCCGCTAGCGGTCTCCTACAATGAGCAGTTCTTC. Protein product: CTSRPLAVSYNEQFF. The rearrangement uses TRBV12-3 or TRBV12-4 and TRBJ2-1; 7 bases are a match to TRBD2. The CDR3 contains 15 residues.

This clonotype was observed a few times. The chain combines TRBV27 with TRBJ2-7; 11 bases are shared with TRBD2. The CDR3 consists of 15 residues. Germline CDR1 and CDR2: MNHEY and SMNVEV (reference sequence). Trimming cost V 3 bases and J 0 bases; bases outside gene matches: 1. For the CDR3, the DNA is TGTGCCAGCAGTTTGACTAGCGGGACCTCCTACGAGCAGTACTTC. The encoded protein is CASSLTSGTSYEQYF.

In its sample, this clonotype was seen a few times. The V and J genes are TRBV21-1 and TRBJ2-6; TRBD1 is the table's D call, not checked against the DNA. TRBV21-1 counts as a pseudogene. The CDR3 sequence is 17 residues long. The CDR3 here is CASSNDRGKSGANVLTF. CDR3 sequence (DNA): TGTGCCAGCAGCAACGACAGGGGAAAGTCTGGGGCCAACGTCCTGACTTTC.

This clonotype was counted between two and nine times. This chain uses TRBV20-1 with TRBJ2-1; 10 positions match TRBD1. Trimming at V came to 5 bases and at J to 3 bases, leaving 4 bases not matched to a gene. Germline CDR1 DFQATT, CDR2 SNEGSKA (reference sequence). This CDR3 has 14 residues. CDR3 bases: TGCAGTGCTCCAGGGGACAGGGGCTACAATGAGCAGTTCTTC. Amino acid sequence: CSAPGDRGYNEQFF.

V usage is TRBV7-9 and J usage is TRBJ2-5, with a weak D call TRBD1 (6 bases). From germline, CDR1 is SEHNR and CDR2 FQNEAQ (reference sequence). The CDR3 spans 14 residues. Trimming removed 11 bases from V and 5 bases from J, with 21 bases in between. The CDR3, as DNA: TGTGCCGTAAACAGACTGGGGGCTGAGGAGACCCAGTACTTC. Residues: CAVNRLGAEETQYF.

This clonotype was picked up a small number of times. CDR3 coding DNA: TGCAGCGTTGCGAGGGGGACAGTGAACCATGAGCAGTTCTTC. Residues: CSVARGTVNHEQFF. The chain is built from TRBV29-1 and TRBJ2-1; 7 nucleotides agree with TRBD1. There are 14 residues in the CDR3. The J segment lost 8 bases and the V segment lost 4 bases, leaving 11 bases of the junction unmatched. Germline V gene lookup returns CDR1 SQVTM and CDR2 ANQGSEA.

The V gene is TRBV18, the J gene TRBJ2-4; D unclear. The J call could be wrong; TRBJ2-7 is a better fit for the DNA end. CDR3 length equals 11 residues. Germline CDR1 and CDR2: KGHSH and LQKENI. As DNA, the CDR3 is TGTGCCAGCTCACCACCGATCGAGCAGTACTTC. It translates to CASSPPIEQYF.

This rearrangement joins TRBV7-2 to TRBJ2-2; D is unclear. The CDR3 covers 17 residues. Trimming cost V 1 base and J 2 bases, with 14 bases left between them. Germline V lookup: CDR1 SGHTA, CDR2 FQGNSA. Here the CDR3 reads CASSLEVAAINTGELFF. CDR3 nucleotides: TGTGCCAGCAGCTTAGAAGTCGCTGCAATTAACACCGGGGAGCTGTTTTTT.

Regarding this clonotype: This could be a read error, since a much larger clone is one nucleotide away. V gene TRBV20-1 combines with J gene TRBJ2-1, with 7 nucleotides matching TRBD2. Judging by the DNA end, TRBJ2-7 fits better; the J call may be wrong. Germline V lookup: CDR1 DFQATT, CDR2 SNEGSKA (reference sequence). The CDR3 totals 15 residues. CDR3 nucleotide sequence: TGCAGTGCTCTAAAGCGGGAAAGGGCCTACAATGAGCAGTACTTC. Translating gives CSALKRERAYNEQYF.

In regard to this clonotype: A much larger clonotype is one base distant, so this may be a read error. The chain joins TRBV20-1 to TRBJ2-3; TRBD1 matches 8 bases. V shed 5 bases, J shed 2 bases, and the junction held 9 bases outside the gene matches. This CDR3 spans 15 amino acids. Germline V gene lookup returns CDR1 DFQATT and CDR2 SNEGSKA (reference sequence). CDR3 DNA: TGCAGTGCTCAGCCCGAGACAGGGGCCACAGATACGCAGTATTTT. This translates into CSAQPETGATDTQYF.

The CDR3 DNA is TGTGCCAGCAGCCCTTGGAGCTCTGGGGCCAACGTCCTGACTTTC. Its translation is CASSPWSSGANVLTF. V usage is TRBV7-2 and J usage is TRBJ2-6; D call uncertain. V shed 5 bases and J shed 0 bases, with 8 bases lying between them. Germline loops: CDR1 SGHTA, CDR2 FQGNSA. The CDR3 has 15 residues.

This chain links TRBV27 with TRBJ2-1, with D possibly being TRBD2 (7 bases). The V gene's germline CDR1 is MNHEY and CDR2 SMNVEV (reference sequence). Trimming removed 4 bases at V and 9 bases at J, with 16 bases between. The CDR3 sequence is 14 residues long. This chain's CDR3 is CASSSWRGPVEQFF. The CDR3 bases are TGTGCCAGCAGTTCGTGGCGGGGGCCTGTTGAGCAGTTCTTC.